A single sample gave rise to the 24 T cell receptor beta chains below, sequenced in a study of blood T cells in healthy people across ages. Together with a sample-barcoded 5' primer, a J-beta primer mix was included in a second PCR lasting roughly 6 to 12 cycles. Via MiXCR, TCRdb re-called the 5' RACE reads, giving one row per CDR3 protein. The sample shows about 800,000 distinct CDR3 sequences, just under 25% of them seen only once. These sequences were also reported in another study, on T cells of mothers and their children.

The sequencing sample was made of blood. The source is a boy between 10 and 17 years old in good health.

This clonotype has more than one count but fewer than ten. The V gene is TRBV2, the J gene TRBJ2-1, with TRBD1 identical over 7 bases. The V segment lost 6 bases and the J segment 4 bases; nucleotides outside the gene matches: 9. The CDR3 extends over 15 amino acids. The germline V gene has CDR1 SNHLY and CDR2 FYNNEI. CDR3 amino acids: CASRVTGTVYNEQFF. CDR3 nucleotide sequence: TGTGCCAGCAGGGTAACCGGGACAGTGTACAATGAGCAGTTCTTC. The variable domain in full, with the rest retrieved from reference TRBV2 and TRBJ2-1, is EPEVTQTPSHQVTQMGQEVILRCVPISNHLYFYWYRQILGQKVEFLVSFYNNEISEKSEIFDDQFSVERPDGSNFTLKIRSTKLEDSAMYFCASRVTGTVYNEQFFGPGTRLTVL.

This chain joins TRBV6-6 and TRBJ2-1, with 10 nucleotides matching TRBD2. Germline lookup yields CDR1 MNHNY and CDR2 SVGAGI (reference sequence). The CDR3 contains 17 residues. V lost 4 bases, J lost 1 base, and 7 bases stayed unmatched. In DNA form, the CDR3 reads TGTGCCAGCAGTTCCCCGCTAGCGGGAGAGTCCTACAATGAGCAGTTCTTC. Residues: CASSSPLAGESYNEQFF.

The CDR3: CASQGLYGYTF. DNA of the CDR3: TGTGCGAGTCAGGGGCTCTATGGCTACACCTTC. The genes are TRBV28 and TRBJ1-2; maybe TRBD1 (6 bases). Germline assignment: CDR1 MDHEN and CDR2 SYDVKM. The CDR3 sequence is 11 residues long.

The table lists this clonotype with a few counts. This chain joins TRBV20-1 and TRBJ2-4; 9 bases fit TRBD2. The V segment lost 1 base and the J segment 0 bases; nucleotides outside the gene matches: 13. This CDR3 is 19 amino acids long. Germline values: CDR1 DFQATT, CDR2 SNEGSKA (reference sequence). CDR3 loop: CSARVQGLAVDIAKNIQYF. The CDR3 nucleotides are TGCAGTGCTAGAGTGCAGGGACTAGCCGTCGATATAGCCAAAAACATTCAGTACTTC.

This chain links TRBV7-9 with TRBJ2-7; D is unclear. Germline loops: CDR1 SEHNR, CDR2 FQNEAQ (reference sequence). Trimming shortened V by 5 bases and J by 3 bases, and 8 bases separated the two germline ends. The CDR3 has 12 residues. The CDR3 nucleotides read TGTGCCAGCAGCGGCCGGATCTACGAGCAGTACTTC. As protein: CASSGRIYEQYF.

The chain is built from TRBV27 and TRBJ2-1; 8 bases agree with TRBD2. Losses at the gene ends were 0 bases for V and 5 bases for J; bases not matched to a gene: 6. The germline V gene encodes CDR1 MNHEY and CDR2 SMNVEV (reference sequence). The CDR3 runs to 16 residues. CDR3 loop: CASSLSPAGVNNEQFF. Here the CDR3 DNA reads TGTGCCAGCAGTTTATCGCCAGCGGGAGTAAACAATGAGCAGTTCTTC.

The CDR3 nucleotides are TGTGCCAGCAGTCCGAAGCGGGTCAATGAGCAGTTCTTC. This codes for CASSPKRVNEQFF. This chain connects TRBV7-9 to TRBJ2-1, with D possibly matching TRBD2 (6 bases). The CDR3 has 13 amino acids. Trimming shortened V by 6 bases and J by 6 bases, and 12 bases separated the two germline ends. CDR1 and CDR2 (germline): SEHNR, FQNEAQ (reference sequence).

This clonotype was seen a handful of times. This chain connects TRBV20-1 to TRBJ2-7, with 8 bases matching TRBD2. Germline CDR1 DFQATT, CDR2 SNEGSKA (reference sequence). With 6 bases clipped from V and 5 bases from J, the junction kept 12 bases outside the gene matches. CDR3 length: 14 amino acids. CDR3 in amino acids: CSAQGLVLRHEQYF. The CDR3 coding sequence is TGCAGTGCCCAGGGACTAGTTTTACGCCACGAGCAGTACTTC.

This clonotype has only a few counts. The gene calls are TRBV7-9 and TRBJ2-1; D not certain. V shed 0 bases and J shed 10 bases, with 16 bases lying between them. Germline lookup yields CDR1 SEHNR and CDR2 FQNEAQ (reference sequence). This CDR3 has 15 amino acids. CDR3 DNA: TGTGCCAGCAGCTTAGCCCCCTCCGGGTCGTCGGAGCAGTTCTTC. Translating gives CASSLAPSGSSEQFF.

This clonotype was detected a few times. The V gene is TRBV18, the J gene TRBJ1-2; unclear D gene. With 1 base removed from V and 4 bases from J, the gap between germline ends came to 10 bases. The CDR3 has 14 residues. Germline CDR1 and CDR2: KGHSH and LQKENI. The CDR3 loop reads CASSPQGFSYGYTF. DNA for the CDR3: TGTGCCAGCTCACCACAGGGTTTTTCCTATGGCTACACCTTC.

The J gene is TRBJ2-1, the V gene TRBV12-3 or TRBV12-4; D possibly matches TRBD1 or TRBD2 (5 bases each). The V and J ends lost 5 bases and 4 bases respectively, with 30 bases between them. The CDR3 spans 20 residues. CDR3 in amino acids: CASSHLIPSETLWGYNEQFF. The CDR3 DNA reads TGTGCCAGCAGTCATCTGATCCCAAGCGAAACGCTTTGGGGGTACAATGAGCAGTTCTTC.

This clonotype has only a few counts. The rearrangement joins TRBV6-2 or TRBV6-3 to TRBJ1-4; D remains ambiguous. The germline V gene has CDR1 MNHEY and CDR2 SVGEGT. V lost 2 bases, J lost 4 bases, and 8 bases lay in between. The CDR3 runs 14 residues. Here the CDR3 reads CASSYQRINEKLFF. The CDR3, as DNA: TGTGCCAGCAGTTACCAGCGGATTAATGAAAAACTGTTTTTT.

The rearrangement links TRBV20-1 to TRBJ1-6; tentatively, D is TRBD1 (6 bases). The germline gives CDR1 DFQATT, CDR2 SNEGSKA (reference sequence). The CDR3 runs 15 residues. V was shortened by 6 bases and J by 11 bases, with 23 bases between the two germline ends. The DNA of the CDR3 is TGCAGTGCGGAAGAATTGGGACAAGCCAAGGCACCCCTCCACTTT. Translating it yields CSAEELGQAKAPLHF.

This clonotype was seen more than once but under ten times. In DNA form, the CDR3 reads TGCAGCGTGACAGCCCTCCAAGAGACCCAGTACTTC. Encoded protein: CSVTALQETQYF. The V and J genes are TRBV29-1 and TRBJ2-5; maybe TRBD1 (5 bases). CDR1 is SQVTM, CDR2 ANQGSEA, per germline. Trimming took 6 bases from V and 1 from J, leaving 9 bases between them. The CDR3 is 12 amino acids.

This clonotype was found a few times. V usage is TRBV28 and J usage is TRBJ2-7; D remains unclear. Germline CDR1 and CDR2: MDHEN and SYDVKM. The CDR3 is 14 residues long. The V end was cut by 4 bases, the J end by 0 bases, with 10 bases between. CDR3 in DNA: TGTGCCAGCAGTTCCCACCCGTTCTCCTACGAGCAGTACTTC. Translation: CASSSHPFSYEQYF.

This chain joins TRBV12-3 or TRBV12-4 and TRBJ2-5; 13 bases are shared with TRBD2. With the DNA end fitting TRBJ2-7 better, the J assignment may be wrong. The CDR3 totals 16 residues. The CDR3 nucleotides read TGTGCCAGCAGTCCTCGGACTAGCGGGAGCCTGAACGAGCAGTACTTC. This translates into CASSPRTSGSLNEQYF.

This clonotype was counted only a few times. The junction departs from germline at one end; a sequencing error may be responsible. The chain employs TRBV18 and TRBJ1-4; D may be TRBD1 (5 bases). The CDR3 covers 16 residues. The V gene's germline CDR1 is KGHSH and CDR2 LQKENI. CDR3 protein: CASSPQPTSQAEKLFF. CDR3 DNA: TGTGCCAGCTCTCCACAGCCTACCTCACAGGCCGAAAAACTGTTTTTT.

This clonotype was observed a single time. The V gene is TRBV6-2 or TRBV6-3, the J gene TRBJ2-7; 10 positions match TRBD2. This CDR3 contains 14 residues. Germline assignment: CDR1 MNHEY and CDR2 SVGEGT. Trimming removed 6 bases from V and 3 bases from J; junction bases left unmatched: 5. This CDR3 reads CASSQGLAFYEQYF. The CDR3 DNA sequence: TGTGCCAGCAGCCAGGGACTAGCGTTCTACGAGCAGTACTTC.

The chain employs TRBV9 and TRBJ1-2, with D unclear. The germline V gene encodes CDR1 SGDLS and CDR2 YYNGEE. CDR3 length equals 15 residues. V lost 3 bases and J lost 5, with 17 bases in between. CDR3 sequence (DNA): TGTGCCAGCAGCGAACATTCTGCGGCAGAATATGGCTACACCTTC. Its translation: CASSEHSAAEYGYTF.

This clonotype showed up just a few times. The chain is built from TRBV20-1 and TRBJ1-1, with TRBD1 matching over 7 bases. The germline V gene encodes CDR1 DFQATT and CDR2 SNEGSKA (reference sequence). Unmatched junction bases numbered 15, after V lost 6 bases and J lost 5 bases. The CDR3 extends over 15 amino acids. Here the CDR3 DNA reads TGCAGTGCCTCGACAGGGAGGATAGGTTGGACTGAAGCTTTCTTT. Translating it yields CSASTGRIGWTEAFF.

The J gene is TRBJ1-2, the V gene TRBV20-1, with 8 bases lining up with TRBD1. V lost 4 bases to trimming and J lost 4 bases; unmatched junction nucleotides: 5. Per germline, CDR1 DFQATT and CDR2 SNEGSKA (reference sequence). This CDR3 has 13 residues. The DNA of the CDR3 is TGCAGTGCTACAGGGGGCCGGAGCTATGGCTACACCTTC. This sequence encodes CSATGGRSYGYTF.

This clonotype has a handful of counts. V is TRBV5-6 and J is TRBJ2-5; TRBD2 matches at 9 bases. The CDR3 has 17 amino acids. J lost 2 bases, V lost 1 base, and 9 bases had no gene match. Germline CDR1 and CDR2: SGHDT and YYEEEE. For the CDR3, the DNA is TGTGCCAGCAGCTTGTACCAGCGGGGGGCCAAACAAGAGACCCAGTACTTC. Protein: CASSLYQRGAKQETQYF.

The chain recombines TRBV12-3 or TRBV12-4 with TRBJ2-5; 9 bases line up with TRBD2. The J call may be in error: the DNA end matches TRBJ2-7 better. The CDR3 totals 15 residues. The CDR3 bases are TGTGCCAGCAGTTTAGGCGGGAGGGCCTCCTACGAGCAGTACTTC. Protein product: CASSLGGRASYEQYF.

This clonotype was counted only a few times. This rearrangement joins TRBV29-1 to TRBJ1-1; D remains unclear. The length of the CDR3 is 12 residues. The germline gives CDR1 SQVTM, CDR2 ANQGSEA. V gave up 5 bases and J gave up 2 bases, with 9 bases separating them. CDR3 DNA sequence: TGCAGCGTTTCACACGGTAACACTGAAGCTTTCTTT. It translates to CSVSHGNTEAFF. Filled out from reference TRBV29-1 and TRBJ1-1, the complete variable domain reads SAVISQKPSRDICQRGTSLTIQCQVDSQVTMMFWYRQQPGQSLTLIATANQGSEATYESGFVIDKFPISRPNLTFSTLTVSNMSPEDSSIYLCSVSHGNTEAFFGQGTRLTVV.